This entry describes one T cell receptor beta chain. The table lists this clone with a few counts. Its antigen is still unknown. No clone much larger than this one lies a single base away; base qualities are absent. Spanning cysteine to phenylalanine, the CDR3 consists of 15 amino acids. Only the CDR3 part of the read is kept: 45 bases, read in frame from the first base. V trim: 2 bases; J trim: 10 bases; unmatched bases: 8. Sequences SGDLS (CDR1) and YYNGEE (CDR2) are obtained from the germline V gene. Each collaborating institution followed its own protocols to collect whole blood in K2EDTA tubes. For TCRbeta analysis, collaborators shipped samples in one of three forms: frozen whole blood, isolated PBMCs, or DNA extracted from either of those sample types. This entry comes from a study of blood T cell repertoires in COVID-19 (dated by TCRdb to 2018 to 2021). The study in broad terms: Collaborator samples came from the United States, Italy and Spain and covered acute and convalescent phases of COVID-19. The prospective study material was composed of cDNA or gDNA derived from T cells, B-cell-depleted T cells, or PBMCs. The repertoires were released in a freely available public database meant as a resource for research on the immune response to SARS-CoV-2. Samples were obtained from the ongoing ImmuneRACE study (first 160 participants) and from about 1,300 subjects provided by 6 global collaborators. Sample metadata almost always included a de-identified subject ID, COVID-19 status, age in years and sex. Where HLA class I and class II types were available, the types were taken from metadata supplied by the sample provider, not from assay-based typing. The dataset comprised deeply sampled blood TCRbeta repertoires from subjects exposed to, actively infected with, or recovered from COVID-19.

TCRbeta CDR3 regions were amplified from genomic DNA using the immunoSEQ Assay, a bias-controlled multiplex PCR. The authors' pipeline ran thus. Within the assay, amplification of reference gene primers was used to estimate how many nucleated cells each sample contained. Sequence reads were collapsed and filtered to measure the absolute abundance of every unique TCRbeta CDR3 rearrangement. For each sample, productive Simpson clonality was calculated as the square root of Simpson's diversity index across productive rearrangements. The table was pulled from immuneACCESS by TCRdb, which kept in-frame rearrangements only. Such tables lose some clones; where checked, under half of the loss comes from unresolved V genes, and the rest has no known cause. From that table come the V and J calls and clone size; the DNA was used to work out D and trimming. This sample is represented by approximately 160,000 clones; approximately 73% of them were singletons. 3% to 4.5% of the sample belongs to the ten largest clones.

Results and caveats for the whole study, not just this receptor: The amount of clinical and demographic metadata varied by source and participant and was provided uncurated.

The chain is made from TRBV9 and TRBJ1-6; 8 junctional bases match TRBD1. Sequencing used peripheral blood. The TCR was taken from a woman older than 75 with acute or convalescent COVID-19. The DNA sequence is as follows: TGTGCCAGCAGCGTCGCAGGGGGCTTAAAATCACCCCTCCACTTT. Translated, it reads CASSVAGGLKSPLHF. With the rest looked up from the reference TRBV9 and TRBJ1-6 genes rather than sequenced, the full variable domain is DSGVTQTPKHLITATGQRVTLRCSPRSGDLSVYWYQQSLDQGLQFLIQYYNGEERAKGNILERFSAQQFPDLHSELNLSSLELGDSALYFCASSVAGGLKSPLHFGNGTRLTVT.